This TCR beta chain was observed in a study of T-cell reconstitution after alpha-beta-depleted transplantation in children. Trimming pared 5 bases from V and 5 bases from J, leaving 21 bases between. The CDR3 loop spans 16 amino acids. In germline, CDR1 is SGHVS, CDR2 FNYEAQ. A few counts support this clonotype. Its antigen remains unidentified. For TCRbeta, the library was prepared with unique molecular identifiers. TCRdb re-called the PCR reads through MiXCR, storing one row per CDR3 protein. The sample includes just over 950,000 distinct CDR3 sequences, 25% to 30% seen only once; the top ten take about 28%. Regarding the study as a whole: Elevated TCRbeta diversity at day 60 was traced, in some patients, to surviving recipient T cells and thymic progenitors. Newly produced T cells mostly accounted for T-cell counts and diversity one year post-transplant.

This receptor was obtained from a boy less than two years old who had a stem cell transplant for SCID, so the T cells may come from the graft donor. This chain uses TRBV7-6 with TRBJ1-1; D possibly corresponds to TRBD1 (5 bases). This material consisted of PBMCs, mostly from graft donor cells, taken 360 days after TCRalphabeta/CD19-depleted stem cell transplant. DNA of the CDR3: TGTGCCAGCAGCCCCCAGGGCGGGATGTTGGAAACTGAAGCTTTCTTT. Translating gives CASSPQGGMLETEAFF.